The T cell receptor (beta chain) under discussion was sequenced for a study of control samples from healthy donors and cancer patients. The repertoire was sequenced with immunoSEQ multiplex PCR; TCRdb's copy has only in-frame clones and lacks some. The sample consists of 150,000 or so clones, around 90% of them appearing once. This clone was seen more than once but under ten times. The CDR3 runs to 11 residues. Trimming removed 5 bases at V and 6 bases at J, with 2 bases between. Germline loops: CDR1 MNHNY, CDR2 SVGAGI (reference sequence). The V gene is TRBV6-6, the J gene TRBJ1-6; D gene ambiguous. This receptor was obtained from a woman in her twenties or thirties in good health. The sequenced sample consisted of blood. This chain's CDR3 is CASSVNSPLHF. The CDR3 nucleotides read TGTGCCAGCAGTGTTAATTCACCCCTCCACTTT.